The sequence of this TCR beta chain was determined in a study of CD8 T cells in ankylosing spondylitis. Study-wide results and caveats: Relatively scarce in peripheral blood, disease-linked clones were CD8+. For ankylosing spondylitis blood, a TCR beta motif of fewer than 10 highly homologous variants appeared characteristic. Disease-associated clones were reportedly significantly overrepresented in matched ankylosing spondylitis synovial fluid. Some of these motif variants have turned up before, in reports on reactive arthritis synovial fluid and blood.

The CDR3 contains 14 residues. CDR1 and CDR2 from the germline V gene are SGHDT and YYEEEE. V shed 3 bases and J 4 bases; nucleotides not matched to a gene: 4. Using its own MiXCR run on the 5' RACE reads, TCRdb lists one record per CDR3 protein. The sample shows some 140,000 distinct CDR3 sequences, about 8% of them seen only once. This clonotype was detected many times. Its antigen is as yet unknown. This chain uses TRBV5-6 with TRBJ2-7; 10 bases agree with TRBD2. The sample consisted of synovial fluid, either unsorted or a sorted T cell fraction (not recorded which). This receptor was identified in a male donor with ankylosing spondylitis. The CDR3 sequence is CASSSLAGVYEQYF. The CDR3 region has the DNA TGTGCCAGCAGCTCCCTAGCGGGAGTATACGAGCAGTACTTC.